This T cell receptor beta chain was captured in a study of type 1 regulatory T cells (dated by TCRdb to about 2021). About the investigation overall: The study characterized an in vitro protocol that generated a Tr1-enriched, alloantigen-specific CD4 T cell product named T-allo10. T-allo10 was under clinical evaluation in patients with hematological malignancies receiving allogeneic hematopoietic stem cell transplantation.

The sample was run on an Illumina MiSeq. TCRdb reworked the public reads: Q25 trimming with fastp, MiXCR clone assembly, productive beta chains retained. Identical CDR3 protein sequences are pooled into one entry, listed with their most common genes and DNA. The sample records about 59,000 distinct CDR3 sequences, approximately 60% of which are singletons. 1.5% to 2% of the sample goes to the ten largest clones. Germline trimming: 2 bases from V, 13 bases from J; junction bases outside gene matches: 6. Including cysteine and phenylalanine, the CDR3 has 13 amino acids. Only the CDR3 region is kept as DNA, spanning 39 bases read in frame from base 1. According to the germline V gene, CDR1 reads SGHTA and CDR2 reads FQGTGA. Findings and caveats that apply to the study as a whole: A more restricted TCR repertoire was observed in Tr1 cells than in non-Tr1 cells, and this restriction was interpreted in the study as alloantigen-induced clonal expansion.

As for this clonotype: The antigen this receptor binds is unknown. No base quality values were provided; no much bigger clone lies one nucleotide off.

The sequence joins TRBV7-3 to TRBJ2-1, with 9 bases aligning to TRBD1. The sequenced sample consisted of cultured non-Tr1 T cells, either the whole culture or a sorted T cell fraction (not recorded which). In the paper's terms, the cell subset or site label means: non-Tr1 population from the T-allo10 product. This clonotype was sampled from a human donor in good health. CDR3 protein: CASSLGRTGEQFF. The nucleotides read TGTGCCAGCAGCTTAGGGAGGACAGGGGAACAGTTCTTC.